This T cell receptor (beta chain) was sequenced during a study of glioma-infiltrating T cells. This clonotype has at least ten counts. Using RNA template, CDR3s of TCR alpha and beta were amplified with iRepertoire arm-PCR. In TCRdb, the multiplex PCR reads were re-called with MiXCR into one record per CDR3 protein. The repertoire holds 100,000 to 150,000 distinct CDR3 sequences, roughly 24% seen once, with 13% to 15% in the top ten. The germline CDR1 and CDR2 sequences are DFQATT and SNEGSKA (reference sequence). V was clipped by 5 bases and J by 2 bases; unmatched bases: 11. The CDR3 is 15 residues long.

This receptor was taken from a human donor with low-grade glioma or glioblastoma, undergoing nonglioma brain surgery, or in good health (not recorded which). Sequencing was carried out using glioma tissue, nonneoplastic brain tissue, or PBMCs (not recorded which). This sequence joins TRBV20-1 and TRBJ2-7; 8 bases line up with TRBD1. CDR3: CSAPYFGTGPYEQYF. The CDR3 DNA reads as TGCAGTGCTCCGTACTTCGGGACAGGACCCTACGAGCAGTACTTC.